This T cell receptor (beta chain) appears in the sequencing data of a study of T cells in Graves' hyperthyroidism and ophthalmopathy. Study outcomes and limitations: Stable hyperthyroidism and ophthalmopathy were separated using 13 V-J signatures. With a median lead of around 5.9 months before onset, the model predicted ophthalmopathy.

Looked up from germline, CDR1 is WSHSY and CDR2 is SAAADI. V gave up 0 bases and J gave up 4 bases; unmatched junction bases: 3. CDR3 length: 16 amino acids. Template material for amplifying TCR beta CDR3 regions consisted of RNA transcripts. During a first-round RT-PCR of the TCR CDR3, the HTBI primer set was used. Each CDR3 protein gets one entry after TCRdb re-called the multiplex PCR reads with MiXCR. Of over 650,000 distinct CDR3 sequences listed, roughly 15% are singletons. In this sample, this clonotype turned up a few times. The antigen is undetermined. Pregnant or lactating patients were excluded, as were those with uncontrolled infection or other autoimmune disease. In making diagnoses, clinical symptoms, serum thyroxine and TRAb, thyroid ultrasound and orbital computed tomography were all used.

This TCR came from a man aged 18 to 30 with Graves' hyperthyroidism. The specimen sequenced was blood. V and J are TRBV10-2 and TRBJ2-1; 10 bases map to TRBD2. The DNA for the CDR3 is TGCGCCAGCAGTGAGTCAGCGGGAGGGCTTTACAATGAGCAGTTCTTC. Its protein is CASSESAGGLYNEQFF.